This T cell receptor beta chain was identified during a study of technical replicates of blood from several donors. This CDR3 has 16 residues. V lost 8 bases and J lost 1; bases outside the gene matches: 11. Germline V CDR1 and CDR2: MNHNY, SVGAGI (reference sequence). Measured with immunoSEQ multiplex PCR; TCRdb has only the in-frame clones, and not every one. The sample holds just over 55,000 clones, 93% seen once. The sample was PBMCs. The origin of this receptor is a human donor in good health. Some clones in this sample may be carry-over from other donors' samples. This chain uses TRBV6-6 with TRBJ1-5, with TRBD1 identical over 7 bases. For the CDR3, the DNA is TGTGCCAGCGGCCCACCACAGGGGACAAGCAATCAGCCCCAGCATTTT. It specifies CASGPPQGTSNQPQHF.